This TCR beta chain was identified during a study of neurological immune-mediated disorders. Whole-study results and caveats: The multiple sclerosis repertoire cluster had no clinical or MRI correlate.

Time point described: longitudinal time-point 1 (baseline). As for the cDNA, it was generated by 5'RACE with 10-nucleotide random UMIs. TCRdb re-analysed the 5' RACE reads in MiXCR, keeping a single row per CDR3 protein. Altogether 35,000 to 45,000 distinct CDR3 sequences are present, around 2.9% being singletons, with the ten largest covering more than 7%. There are many counts of this clonotype. What it binds is not known. The CDR3 runs 15 residues. Germline CDR1 and CDR2: MNHEY and SVGEGT. V lost 5 bases and J lost 1, with 14 bases in between. The V gene is TRBV6-2 or TRBV6-3, the J gene TRBJ1-1; D is ambiguous. Sequenced material: PBMCs. The origin of this receptor is a woman aged 60-70 years with multiple sclerosis. CDR3 DNA sequence: TGTGCCAGCAGTCCCCCTTTGACAAGGAACACTGAAGCTTTCTTT. Translation gives CASSPPLTRNTEAFF.